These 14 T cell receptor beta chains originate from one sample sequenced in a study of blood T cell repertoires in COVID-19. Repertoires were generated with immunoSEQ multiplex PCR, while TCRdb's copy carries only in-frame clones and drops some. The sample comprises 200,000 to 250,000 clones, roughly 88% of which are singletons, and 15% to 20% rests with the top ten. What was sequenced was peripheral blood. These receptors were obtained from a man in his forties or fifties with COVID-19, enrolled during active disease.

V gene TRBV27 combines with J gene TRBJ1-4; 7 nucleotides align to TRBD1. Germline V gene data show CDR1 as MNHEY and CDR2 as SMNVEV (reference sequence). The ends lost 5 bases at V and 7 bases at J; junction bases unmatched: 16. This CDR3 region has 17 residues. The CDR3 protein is CASSIRIPTGRAEKLFF. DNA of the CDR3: TGTGCCAGCAGTATCCGTATACCGACAGGGAGAGCTGAAAAACTGTTTTTT.

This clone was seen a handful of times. DNA for the CDR3: TGTGCCAGCAACGGGGGGCGAGGAGATACGCAGTATTTT. Its protein is CASNGGRGDTQYF. This chain connects TRBV28 to TRBJ2-3; perhaps TRBD2 as D (7 bases). Trimming took 7 bases from V and 5 from J, leaving 13 bases between them. The CDR3 totals 13 residues. Per the germline V gene, CDR1 is MDHEN and CDR2 is SYDVKM.

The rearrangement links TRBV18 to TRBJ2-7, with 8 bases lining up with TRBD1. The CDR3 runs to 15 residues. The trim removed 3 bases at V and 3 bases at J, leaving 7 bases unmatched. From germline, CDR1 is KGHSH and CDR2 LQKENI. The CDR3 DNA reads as TGTGCCAGCTCACCGGTCTCGGACAGGGACTACGAGCAGTACTTC. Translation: CASSPVSDRDYEQYF. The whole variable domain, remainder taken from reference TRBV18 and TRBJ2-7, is NAGVMQNPRHLVRRRGQEARLRCSPMKGHSHVYWYRQLPEEGLKFMVYLQKENIIDESGMPKERFSAEFPKEGPSILRIQQVVRGDSAAYFCASSPVSDRDYEQYFGPGTRLTVT.

The CDR3 DNA is TGTGCCAGCAGTTTTTATAGTGCAGGGGTGAACACTGAAGCTTTCTTT. It specifies CASSFYSAGVNTEAFF. This rearrangement joins TRBV28 to TRBJ1-1; D is perhaps TRBD1 (6 bases). The length of the CDR3 is 16 residues. The germline CDR1 and CDR2 sequences are MDHEN and SYDVKM. The V end was cut by 3 bases, the J end by 0 bases, with 14 bases between. The whole variable domain, filled in from reference TRBV28 and TRBJ1-1, reads DVKVTQSSRYLVKRTGEKVFLECVQDMDHENMFWYRQDPGLGLRLIYFSYDVKMKEKGDIPEGYSVSREKKERFSLILESASTNQTSMYLCASSFYSAGVNTEAFFGQGTRLTVV.

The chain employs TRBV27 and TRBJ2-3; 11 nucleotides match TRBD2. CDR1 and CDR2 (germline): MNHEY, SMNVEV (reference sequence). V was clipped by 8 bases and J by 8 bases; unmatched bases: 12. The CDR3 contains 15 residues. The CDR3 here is CASAITSGGRGTQYF. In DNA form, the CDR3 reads TGTGCCAGCGCGATAACTAGCGGGGGAAGGGGTACGCAGTATTTT.

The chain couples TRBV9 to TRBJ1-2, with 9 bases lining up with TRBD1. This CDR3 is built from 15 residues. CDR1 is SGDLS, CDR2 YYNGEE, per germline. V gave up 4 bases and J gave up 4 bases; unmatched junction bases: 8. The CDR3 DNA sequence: TGTGCCAGCAGCCCAGGGGACAGGGTTGCCTATGGCTACACCTTC. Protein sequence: CASSPGDRVAYGYTF.

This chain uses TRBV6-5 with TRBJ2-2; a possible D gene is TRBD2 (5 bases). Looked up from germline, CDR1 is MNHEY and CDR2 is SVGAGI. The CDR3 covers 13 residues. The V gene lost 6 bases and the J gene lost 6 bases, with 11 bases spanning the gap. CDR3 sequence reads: CASRGVWAGELFF. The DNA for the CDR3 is TGTGCCAGCAGGGGAGTGTGGGCCGGGGAGCTGTTTTTT.

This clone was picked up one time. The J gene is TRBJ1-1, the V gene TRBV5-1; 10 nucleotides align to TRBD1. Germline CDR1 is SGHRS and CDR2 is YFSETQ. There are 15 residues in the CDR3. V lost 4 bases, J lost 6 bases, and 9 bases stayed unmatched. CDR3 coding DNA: TGCGCCAGCAGCAGGACAGGGGGTACTTTCGCTGAAGCTTTCTTT. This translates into CASSRTGGTFAEAFF. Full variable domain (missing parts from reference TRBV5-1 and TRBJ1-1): KAGVTQTPRYLIKTRGQQVTLSCSPISGHRSVSWYQQTPGQGLQFLFEYFSETQRNKGNFPGRFSGRQFSNSRSEMNVSTLELGDSALYLCASSRTGGTFAEAFFGQGTRLTVV.

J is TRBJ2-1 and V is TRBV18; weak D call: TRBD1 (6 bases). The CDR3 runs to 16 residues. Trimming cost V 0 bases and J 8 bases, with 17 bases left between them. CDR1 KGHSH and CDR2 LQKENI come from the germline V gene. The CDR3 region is CASSPPSGQYGHEQFF. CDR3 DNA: TGTGCCAGCTCACCACCTTCCGGACAGTACGGCCATGAGCAGTTCTTC.

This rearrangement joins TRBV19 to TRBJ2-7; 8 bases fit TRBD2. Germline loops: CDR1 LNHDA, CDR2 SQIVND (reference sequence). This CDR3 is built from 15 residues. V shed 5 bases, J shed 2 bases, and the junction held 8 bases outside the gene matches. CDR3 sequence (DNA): TGTGCCAGTAGTGATCCCGGGACTAGAGCCTACGAGCAGTACTTC. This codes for CASSDPGTRAYEQYF. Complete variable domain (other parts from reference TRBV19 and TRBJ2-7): DGGITQSPKYLFRKEGQNVTLSCEQNLNHDAMYWYRQDPGQGLRLIYYSQIVNDFQKGDIAEGYSVSREKKESFPLTVTSAQKNPTAFYLCASSDPGTRAYEQYFGPGTRLTVT.

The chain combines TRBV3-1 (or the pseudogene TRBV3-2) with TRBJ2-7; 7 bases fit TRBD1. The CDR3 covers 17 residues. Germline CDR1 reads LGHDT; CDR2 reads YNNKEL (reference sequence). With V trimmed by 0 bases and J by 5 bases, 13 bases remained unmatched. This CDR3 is CASSQDADRLWSNEQYF. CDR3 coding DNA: TGTGCCAGCAGCCAAGATGCGGACAGGCTTTGGTCTAACGAGCAGTACTTC.

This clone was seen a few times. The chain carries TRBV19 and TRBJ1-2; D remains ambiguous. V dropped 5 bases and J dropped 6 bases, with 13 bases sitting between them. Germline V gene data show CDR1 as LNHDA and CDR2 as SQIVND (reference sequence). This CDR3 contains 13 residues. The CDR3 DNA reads TGTGCCAGTAGTCCCGGGAGAGGGAATGGCTACACCTTC. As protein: CASSPGRGNGYTF.

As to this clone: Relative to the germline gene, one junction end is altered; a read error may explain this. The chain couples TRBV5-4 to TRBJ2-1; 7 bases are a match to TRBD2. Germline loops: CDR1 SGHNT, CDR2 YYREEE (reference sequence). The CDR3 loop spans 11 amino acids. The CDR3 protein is CASTSTSIPLF. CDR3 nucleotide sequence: TGTGCCAGCACCTCGACTAGCATTCCCCTCTTC.

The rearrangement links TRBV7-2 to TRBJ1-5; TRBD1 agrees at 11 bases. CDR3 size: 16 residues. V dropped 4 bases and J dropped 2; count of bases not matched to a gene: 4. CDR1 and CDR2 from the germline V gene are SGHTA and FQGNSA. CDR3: CASSWTGGAGNQPQHF. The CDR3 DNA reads TGTGCCAGCAGCTGGACAGGGGGCGCGGGCAATCAGCCCCAGCATTTT.